This TCR beta chain was found in a study of PD-1 blockade in classical Hodgkin lymphoma. Study-wide findings and caveats: Complete responders matched newly diagnosed patients in baseline diversity.

Relapse was seen in all patients after autologous stem cell transplantation, and brentuximab vedotin exposure was variable. The assay was immunoSEQ multiplex PCR, and TCRdb's table has in-frame clones only and misses some. The sample includes roughly 24,000 clones, roughly 80% of them seen just once. Per the germline V gene, CDR1 is SGDLS and CDR2 is YYNGEE. With 4 bases removed from V and 1 base from J, the gap between germline ends came to 20 bases. The CDR3 runs to 17 residues. For this clone: Its antigen is not identified.

V usage is TRBV9 and J usage is TRBJ2-5, with D tentatively TRBD1 (6 bases). This specimen consisted of peripheral blood mononuclear cells (PBMCs), obtained before the second cycle of nivolumab. This TCR came from a human donor with classical Hodgkin lymphoma. In nucleotides, the CDR3 is TGTGCCAGCAGCCCACGAACAGGGTTGTTAGCCCAAGAGACCCAGTACTTC. This translates into CASSPRTGLLAQETQYF.